This T cell receptor beta chain was sequenced during a study of vaccination and CD4 T cells after COVID-19. Study information: Six males and four females, two of them Hispanic, were enrolled as convalescents. Study-level results: Spike mono-reactive status applied to 304 of 307 vaccine-specific clones in convalescent patients.

This CDR3 comprises 12 residues. Trimming shortened V by 8 bases and J by 3 bases, and 9 bases separated the two germline ends. CDR1 is SEHNR, CDR2 FQNEAQ, per germline (reference sequence). This clonotype is medium-sized in the sample. Its antigen is as yet unknown. An Oncomine TCR Beta short-read assay was used to sequence the DNA from cultured CD4+ T cells. CD4+ T cells were cultured, and genomic DNA was extracted from them. TCRdb recomputed calls from the PCR reads with MiXCR, one row per CDR3 protein. This sample has roughly 6,600 distinct CDR3 sequences, with approximately 21% found just once. Treatment denoted: approximately 11-day PBMC culture with coronavirus spike peptide pools or control peptides (ViraFEST assay). Peptide pool stimulation in ViraFEST expanded antigen-specific T cells, whose TCRs were then sequenced.

The chain joins TRBV7-9 to TRBJ2-3; TRBD1 is a possible D gene (5 bases). Source: CD4+ T cells from blood, cultured in vitro, taken after SARS-CoV-2 vaccination. This TCR was recovered from a human donor who had recovered from COVID-19. In DNA form, the CDR3 reads TGTGCCAGCGGACACGGGACAGATACGCAGTATTTT. This codes for CASGHGTDTQYF. The full variable domain, with the rest looked up from reference TRBV7-9 and TRBJ2-3, is DTGVSQNPRHKITKRGQNVTFRCDPISEHNRLYWYRQTLGQGPEFLTYFQNEAQLEKSRLLSDRFSAERPKGSFSTLEIQRTEQGDSAMYLCASGHGTDTQYFGPGTRLTVL.